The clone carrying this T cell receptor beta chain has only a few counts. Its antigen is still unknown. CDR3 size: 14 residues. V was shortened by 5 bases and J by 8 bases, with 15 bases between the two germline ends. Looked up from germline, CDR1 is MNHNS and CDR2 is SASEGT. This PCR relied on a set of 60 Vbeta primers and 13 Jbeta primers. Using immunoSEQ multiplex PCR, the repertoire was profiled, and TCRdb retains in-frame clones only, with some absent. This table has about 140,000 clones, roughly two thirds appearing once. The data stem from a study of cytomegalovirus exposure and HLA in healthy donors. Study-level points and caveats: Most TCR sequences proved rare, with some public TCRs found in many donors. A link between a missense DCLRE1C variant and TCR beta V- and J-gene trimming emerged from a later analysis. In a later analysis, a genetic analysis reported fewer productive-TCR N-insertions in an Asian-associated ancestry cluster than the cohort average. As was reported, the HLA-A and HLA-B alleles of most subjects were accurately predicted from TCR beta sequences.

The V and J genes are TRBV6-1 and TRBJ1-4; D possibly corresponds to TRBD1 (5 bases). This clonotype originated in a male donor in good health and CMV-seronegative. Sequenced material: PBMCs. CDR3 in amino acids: CASSTGPGNEKLFF. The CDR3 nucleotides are TGTGCCAGCAGTACCGGGCCAGGGAACGAAAAACTGTTTTTT.